What follows are 31 T cell receptor beta chains derived from one specimen sequenced in a study of blood T cell repertoires in COVID-19. The assay was immunoSEQ multiplex PCR, and TCRdb's table has in-frame clones only and misses some. The data contain approximately 290,000 clones, approximately 83% of them singletons. The sequencing input was peripheral blood. The source is a person between 65 and 80 years old with COVID-19, enrolled during active disease.

This clone was counted between two and nine times. V usage is TRBV14 and J usage is TRBJ1-1; D remains unclear. The V gene's germline CDR1 is SGHDN and CDR2 FVKESK. Trimming pared 0 bases from V and 4 bases from J, leaving 12 bases between. The CDR3 runs to 15 residues. The DNA for the CDR3 is TGTGCCAGCAGCCAAGATCTTGGCATTGGCACTGAAGCTTTCTTT. It translates to CASSQDLGIGTEAFF.

V gene TRBV11-2 combines with J gene TRBJ1-2, with 8 positions matching TRBD1. V lost 7 bases, J lost 8 bases, and 15 bases stayed unmatched. The CDR3 is 15 amino acids. Per germline, CDR1 SGHAT and CDR2 FQNNGV. The CDR3 sequence is CASTEGTRGQEGYTF. The DNA for the CDR3 is TGTGCCAGCACCGAGGGGACCAGGGGGCAGGAGGGCTACACCTTC.

This clone appeared a few times. This chain uses TRBV20-1 with TRBJ1-1; perhaps TRBD1 as D (6 bases). This CDR3 is 11 amino acids long. Germline V lookup: CDR1 DFQATT, CDR2 SNEGSKA (reference sequence). V dropped 3 bases and J dropped 7 bases, with 9 bases sitting between them. The CDR3 coding sequence is TGCAGTGCTAGTGAGGACAGTGAAGCTTTCTTT. Translating it yields CSASEDSEAFF.

This clone showed up just once. V usage is TRBV5-1 and J usage is TRBJ2-7; D perhaps matches TRBD2 (6 bases). V was cut by 8 bases and J by 4 bases, with 22 bases left in between. The germline gives CDR1 SGHRS, CDR2 YFSETQ. CDR3 size: 15 residues. CDR3 in amino acids: CASSPSGGSLYEQYF. In DNA form, the CDR3 reads TGCGCCAGTTCCCCCTCCGGGGGTTCCTTATACGAGCAGTACTTC.

The chain links TRBV6-5 to TRBJ1-2, with 7 bases fitting TRBD1. After removal of 4 bases from V and 4 bases from J, the junction contained 6 bases not matched to a gene. Germline lookup yields CDR1 MNHEY and CDR2 SVGAGI. The CDR3 length is 14 residues. Here the CDR3 reads CASSFTHRGYGYTF. The CDR3 region has the DNA TGTGCCAGCAGTTTCACCCACAGGGGCTATGGCTACACCTTC.

This clone has a handful of counts. This chain links TRBV6-2 or TRBV6-3 with TRBJ2-1; D ambiguous. This CDR3 has 14 amino acids. Trimming removed 0 bases at V and 9 bases at J, with 12 bases between. CDR1 is MNHEY and CDR2 is SVGEGT in the germline V gene. Here the CDR3 DNA reads TGTGCCAGCAGTTACTCTGGGCCCCCGGCTGAGCAGTTCTTC. Translated: CASSYSGPPAEQFF.

CDR3 DNA: TGTGCCACCGGTTCCTGGGTAGGGGCCAATCAGCCCCAGCATTTT. This encodes CATGSWVGANQPQHF. The chain uses TRBV24-1 and TRBJ1-5, with D perhaps matching TRBD1 (5 bases). Trimming left V 9 bases short and J 3 bases short, with 17 bases between. The CDR3 runs 15 residues. Germline lookup yields CDR1 KGHDR and CDR2 SFDVKD.

J is TRBJ2-2 and V is TRBV12-3 or TRBV12-4; no clear D gene. CDR3 length equals 12 residues. Between the trimmed V and J ends, which lost 5 bases and 4 bases, there was a span of 5 bases. The CDR3 loop is CASSPFTGELFF. The CDR3 DNA sequence: TGTGCCAGCAGTCCTTTCACCGGGGAGCTGTTTTTT.

The chain combines TRBV27 with TRBJ2-5, with 8 bases matching TRBD2. Germline trimming cut 5 bases from V and 4 bases from J; bases unmatched to any gene: 6. Germline V CDR1 and CDR2: MNHEY, SMNVEV (reference sequence). CDR3 length: 14 amino acids. CDR3 residues: CASSGGLARETQYF. The CDR3 DNA sequence: TGTGCCAGCAGTGGAGGACTAGCTAGAGAGACCCAGTACTTC.

This clone was detected a few times. This chain connects TRBV4-2 to TRBJ1-5, with D possibly being TRBD1 (5 bases). Germline V gene data show CDR1 as LGHNA and CDR2 as YNFKEQ. The CDR3 is 17 residues long. Deletions cut 4 bases from V and 4 bases from J, with 20 bases between. CDR3 sequence: CASSPGRDWQGNQPQHF. DNA for the CDR3: TGTGCCAGCAGCCCAGGCCGTGATTGGCAGGGAAATCAGCCCCAGCATTTT.

The gene calls are TRBV6-5 and TRBJ2-7; D may be TRBD2 (6 bases). The CDR3 has 14 residues. The V end was cut by 2 bases, the J end by 6 bases, with 14 bases between. In germline, CDR1 is MNHEY, CDR2 SVGAGI. This CDR3 reads CASSYAGRLIEQYF. CDR3 DNA: TGTGCCAGCAGTTACGCAGGGAGGTTGATCGAGCAGTACTTC.

This chain uses TRBV6-5 with TRBJ1-6, with TRBD1 matching over 11 bases. The CDR3 runs 16 residues. Germline V gene data show CDR1 as MNHEY and CDR2 as SVGAGI. J gave up 10 bases and V 2 bases, and 7 bases lay outside the gene matches. The CDR3 DNA reads TGTGCCAGCAGTTACACGGGACAGGGGGTTGGGTCACCCCTCCACTTT. As protein: CASSYTGQGVGSPLHF.

Worth noting for this clone: One end of the junction fails to match germline, which may point to a read error. For the CDR3, the DNA is TGTGCCAGCAGCGTGACAGACCAAATCCGCGGGGATTTT. Translation: CASSVTDQIRGDF. This chain joins TRBV5-5 and TRBJ1-3, with D possibly being TRBD1 (5 bases). From germline, CDR1 is SGHKS and CDR2 YYEKEE (reference sequence). This CDR3 region has 13 residues.

This clone was counted only a few times. CDR3 coding DNA: TGTGCCAGCAGCTTACTCCAGCGGGGTTCGGGCTACACCTTC. As protein: CASSLLQRGSGYTF. The rearrangement joins TRBV7-9 to TRBJ1-2; no firm D call. Trimming cost V 2 bases and J 8 bases, with 15 bases left between them. The CDR3 runs to 14 residues. The germline V gene has CDR1 SEHNR and CDR2 FQNEAQ (reference sequence).

The chain links TRBV9 to TRBJ2-1, with 10 positions matching TRBD2. The germline gives CDR1 SGDLS, CDR2 YYNGEE. V was clipped by 3 bases and J by 4 bases; unmatched bases: 4. This CDR3 has 15 amino acids. The chain's CDR3 is CASSAWTSGYNEQFF. Written as DNA, the CDR3 is TGTGCCAGCAGCGCTTGGACTAGCGGTTACAATGAGCAGTTCTTC.

This chain uses TRBV18 with TRBJ1-5, with 9 nucleotides matching TRBD1. The CDR3 extends over 15 amino acids. Germline CDR1 is KGHSH and CDR2 is LQKENI. V lost 3 bases to trimming and J lost 2 bases; unmatched junction nucleotides: 2. CDR3 nucleotides: TGTGCCAGCTCACCCCGGACAGGGGGCAATCAGCCCCAGCATTTT. Translation gives CASSPRTGGNQPQHF. Full variable domain (outside the CDR3, taken from reference TRBV18 and TRBJ1-5): NAGVMQNPRHLVRRRGQEARLRCSPMKGHSHVYWYRQLPEEGLKFMVYLQKENIIDESGMPKERFSAEFPKEGPSILRIQQVVRGDSAAYFCASSPRTGGNQPQHFGDGTRLSIL.

This clone was seen only once. Compared with germline, one end of the junction differs, possibly owing to a read error. This chain links TRBV6-2 or TRBV6-3 with TRBJ1-2; D might be TRBD1 (5 bases). This CDR3 has 11 amino acids. The V gene's germline CDR1 is MNHEY and CDR2 SVGEGT. DNA for the CDR3: TGTGCCAGCAGCGATCCGGGGGTTCTCTCCTTC. It is translated as CASSDPGVLSF.

The rearrangement joins TRBV19 to TRBJ2-1, with D perhaps matching TRBD1 (5 bases). Germline CDR1 is LNHDA and CDR2 is SQIVND (reference sequence). The length of the CDR3 is 13 residues. With 8 bases removed from V and 10 bases from J, the gap between germline ends came to 18 bases. CDR3 nucleotides: TGTGCCAGTTCTTTTGACAGTCGGTACGAGCAGTTCTTC. Its protein is CASSFDSRYEQFF.

In DNA, the CDR3 is TGTGCCAGCAGGGGGGGACAGGGGTCACAGTATGGCTACACCTTC. It is translated as CASRGGQGSQYGYTF. The chain combines TRBV5-5 with TRBJ1-2; TRBD1 agrees at 10 bases. The V and J ends lost 5 bases and 5 bases, in that order; junction bases with no gene match: 9. This CDR3 is built from 15 residues. Germline V gene sequence: CDR1 SGHKS, CDR2 YYEKEE (reference sequence).

The chain is built from TRBV19 and TRBJ1-5; TRBD1 agrees at 8 bases. V lost 7 bases, J lost 4 bases, and 6 bases stayed unmatched. From germline, CDR1 is LNHDA and CDR2 SQIVND (reference sequence). CDR3 length equals 14 residues. The CDR3 here is CASKDRAANQPQHF. Here the CDR3 DNA reads TGTGCCAGTAAGGACAGGGCCGCTAATCAGCCCCAGCATTTT. The full variable domain, in which reference TRBV19 and TRBJ1-5 provide the parts outside the CDR3, is DGGITQSPKYLFRKEGQNVTLSCEQNLNHDAMYWYRQDPGQGLRLIYYSQIVNDFQKGDIAEGYSVSREKKESFPLTVTSAQKNPTAFYLCASKDRAANQPQHFGDGTRLSIL.

This sequence joins TRBV18 and TRBJ2-3, with D hard to call. Germline V lookup: CDR1 KGHSH, CDR2 LQKENI. This CDR3 region has 13 residues. V was cut by 2 bases and J by 5 bases, with 8 bases left in between. CDR3 coding DNA: TGTGCCAGCTCACCAAGCGTACAAGATACGCAGTATTTT. This sequence encodes CASSPSVQDTQYF.

This clone occurred a few times. The V gene is TRBV2, the J gene TRBJ2-3, with 8 bases that match TRBD1. CDR3 length: 14 amino acids. Germline V gene sequence: CDR1 SNHLY, CDR2 FYNNEI. V trimming: 6 bases; J trimming: 4 bases; junction bases outside the gene matches: 6. Here the CDR3 reads CASRVGQGSDTQYF. The CDR3 DNA is TGTGCCAGCAGAGTTGGACAGGGTTCAGATACGCAGTATTTT.

The genes are TRBV9 and TRBJ2-7; D remains unclear. V was clipped by 0 bases and J by 4 bases, with 8 bases between them. Germline CDR1 and CDR2: SGDLS and YYNGEE. The CDR3 totals 13 residues. Here the CDR3 reads CASSVDPSYEQYF. CDR3 in DNA: TGTGCCAGCAGCGTAGATCCGTCTTACGAGCAGTACTTC.

This chain joins TRBV6-1 and TRBJ1-3; D is possibly TRBD1 (5 bases). V was trimmed by 2 bases and J by 0 bases, leaving 8 bases between them. Germline V gene data show CDR1 as MNHNS and CDR2 as SASEGT. The CDR3 runs to 15 residues. This CDR3 reads CASSEQGLSGNTIYF. Written as DNA, the CDR3 is TGTGCCAGCAGTGAACAGGGCCTCTCTGGAAACACCATATATTTT.

This clone occurred a few times. V is TRBV7-2 and J is TRBJ2-7, with TRBD2 identical over 9 bases. This CDR3 has 16 residues. The V gene's germline CDR1 is SGHTA and CDR2 FQGNSA. V lost 5 bases to trimming and J lost 4 bases; unmatched junction nucleotides: 12. The CDR3 nucleotides read TGTGCCAGCAGCCTAGAGGGGAGACTAGCGGCATACGAGCAGTACTTC. It translates to CASSLEGRLAAYEQYF.

This clone was picked up one time. The chain couples TRBV5-1 to TRBJ2-7; the match to TRBD2 covers 13 bases. CDR3 length equals 18 residues. After removal of 2 bases from V and 0 bases from J, the junction contained 8 bases not matched to a gene. Germline V gene sequence: CDR1 SGHRS, CDR2 YFSETQ. DNA for the CDR3: TGCGCCAGCAGCTTTAGCCCGGGACTAGCGGGGTACTCCTACGAGCAGTACTTC. Its protein is CASSFSPGLAGYSYEQYF.

J is TRBJ2-3 and V is TRBV7-3; 9 nucleotides line up with TRBD1. J was trimmed by 9 bases and V by 2 bases; bases with no gene match: 9. CDR3 length: 15 residues. Germline values: CDR1 SGHTA, CDR2 FQGTGA. This CDR3 is CASSLGGTGSRTQYF. The DNA for the CDR3 is TGTGCCAGCAGCTTAGGTGGGACAGGGTCACGGACGCAGTATTTT.

The V call is TRBV28, the J call TRBJ2-5; the match to TRBD2 covers 13 bases. With V trimmed by 2 bases and J by 1 base, 7 bases remained unmatched. Germline CDR1 MDHEN, CDR2 SYDVKM. CDR3 length equals 18 residues. The CDR3 loop reads CASSLTSGGAPSQETQYF. The DNA for the CDR3 is TGTGCCAGCAGTTTAACTAGCGGGGGGGCGCCTTCCCAAGAGACCCAGTACTTC. The full variable domain, completed using reference TRBV28 and TRBJ2-5, is DVKVTQSSRYLVKRTGEKVFLECVQDMDHENMFWYRQDPGLGLRLIYFSYDVKMKEKGDIPEGYSVSREKKERFSLILESASTNQTSMYLCASSLTSGGAPSQETQYFGPGTRLLVL.

The V and J genes are TRBV19 and TRBJ2-5, with 8 bases aligning to TRBD1. Germline-derived CDR1 and CDR2 are LNHDA and SQIVND (reference sequence). The length of the CDR3 is 14 residues. Trimming removed 7 bases from V and 6 bases from J; junction bases left unmatched: 10. The CDR3 loop reads CASNSDRGRQTQYF. For the CDR3, the DNA is TGTGCCAGTAACTCAGACAGGGGCCGGCAGACCCAGTACTTC.

The J gene is TRBJ1-3, the V gene TRBV5-1; D perhaps matches TRBD1 (5 bases). Germline V lookup: CDR1 SGHRS, CDR2 YFSETQ. The CDR3 is 16 amino acids. V was pared by 3 bases and J by 2 bases, with 15 bases between. The CDR3 region has the DNA TGCGCCAGCAGCTCAGGACCCCTCAGGGCTGGAAACACCATATATTTT. Translation gives CASSSGPLRAGNTIYF.

J is TRBJ1-3 and V is TRBV7-8; 9 bases fit TRBD1. Germline CDR1 is SGHVS and CDR2 is FQNEAQ. The CDR3 length is 16 residues. Trimming removed 2 bases from V and 0 bases from J; junction bases left unmatched: 2. CDR3 loop: CASSLLGQGSGNTIYF. The DNA of the CDR3 is TGTGCCAGCAGCTTACTGGGACAGGGCTCTGGAAACACCATATATTTT.